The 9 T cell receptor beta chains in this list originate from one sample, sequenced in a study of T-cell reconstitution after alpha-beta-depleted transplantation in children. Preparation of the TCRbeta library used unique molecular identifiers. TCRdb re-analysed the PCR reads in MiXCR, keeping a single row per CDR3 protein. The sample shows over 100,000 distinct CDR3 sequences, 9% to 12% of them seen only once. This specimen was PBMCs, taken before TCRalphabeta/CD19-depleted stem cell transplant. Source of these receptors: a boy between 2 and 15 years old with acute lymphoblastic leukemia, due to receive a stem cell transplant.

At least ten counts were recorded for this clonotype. The CDR3, as DNA: TGCAGTGCTAGAGTGAGAGGGGGTGGAGGATATGAGCAGTTCTTC. It specifies CSARVRGGGGYEQFF. The V and J genes are TRBV20-1 and TRBJ2-1, with a tentative D call TRBD1 (6 bases). CDR3 length equals 15 residues. Trimming cost V 1 base and J 8 bases, with 18 bases left between them. Germline values: CDR1 DFQATT, CDR2 SNEGSKA (reference sequence).

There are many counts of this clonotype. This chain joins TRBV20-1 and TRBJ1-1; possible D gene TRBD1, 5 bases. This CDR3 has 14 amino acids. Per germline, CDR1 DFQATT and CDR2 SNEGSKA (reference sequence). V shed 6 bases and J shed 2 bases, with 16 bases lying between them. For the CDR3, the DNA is TGCAGTGCGATCCCCAGGGCGAGAAACACTGAAGCTTTCTTT. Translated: CSAIPRARNTEAFF.

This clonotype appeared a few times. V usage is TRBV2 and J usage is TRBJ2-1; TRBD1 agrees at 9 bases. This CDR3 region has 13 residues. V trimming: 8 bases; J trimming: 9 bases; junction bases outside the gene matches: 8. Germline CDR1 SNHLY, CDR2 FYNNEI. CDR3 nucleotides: TGTGCCAGCGCGGACAGGGGCGGAGGTGAGCAGTTCTTC. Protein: CASADRGGGEQFF. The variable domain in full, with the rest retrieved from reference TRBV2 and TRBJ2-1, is EPEVTQTPSHQVTQMGQEVILRCVPISNHLYFYWYRQILGQKVEFLVSFYNNEISEKSEIFDDQFSVERPDGSNFTLKIRSTKLEDSAMYFCASADRGGGEQFFGPGTRLTVL.

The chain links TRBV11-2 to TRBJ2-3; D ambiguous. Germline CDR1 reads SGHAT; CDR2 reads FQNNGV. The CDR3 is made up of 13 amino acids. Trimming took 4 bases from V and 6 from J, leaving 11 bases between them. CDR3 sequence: CASSSSTGDTQYF. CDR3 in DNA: TGTGCCAGCAGCTCCTCGACTGGGGATACGCAGTATTTT.

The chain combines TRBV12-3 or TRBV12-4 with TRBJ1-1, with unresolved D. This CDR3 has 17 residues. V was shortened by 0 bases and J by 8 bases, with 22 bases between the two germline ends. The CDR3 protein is CASSLASAGQDVREAFF. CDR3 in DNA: TGTGCCAGCAGTTTAGCGTCAGCTGGGCAAGACGTTCGGGAAGCTTTCTTT.

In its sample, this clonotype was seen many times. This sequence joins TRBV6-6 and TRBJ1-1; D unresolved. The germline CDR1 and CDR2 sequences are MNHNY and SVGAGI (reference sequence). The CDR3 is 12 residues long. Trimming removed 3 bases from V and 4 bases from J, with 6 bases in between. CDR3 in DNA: TGTGCCAGCAGTTATCAGTCCACTGAAGCTTTCTTT. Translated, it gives CASSYQSTEAFF.

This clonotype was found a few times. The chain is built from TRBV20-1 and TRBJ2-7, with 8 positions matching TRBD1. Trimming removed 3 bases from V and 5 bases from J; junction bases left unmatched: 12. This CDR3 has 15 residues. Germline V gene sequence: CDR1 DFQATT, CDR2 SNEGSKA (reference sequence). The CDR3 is CSASDYAGQVNEQYF. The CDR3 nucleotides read TGCAGTGCTAGTGACTATGCGGGACAGGTAAACGAGCAGTACTTC.

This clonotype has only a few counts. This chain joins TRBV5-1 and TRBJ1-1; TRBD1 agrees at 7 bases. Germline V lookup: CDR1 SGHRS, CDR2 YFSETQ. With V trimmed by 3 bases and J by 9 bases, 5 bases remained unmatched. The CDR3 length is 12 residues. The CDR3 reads CASSSRQGKAFF. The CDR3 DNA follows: TGCGCCAGCAGCTCAAGACAGGGCAAAGCTTTCTTT.

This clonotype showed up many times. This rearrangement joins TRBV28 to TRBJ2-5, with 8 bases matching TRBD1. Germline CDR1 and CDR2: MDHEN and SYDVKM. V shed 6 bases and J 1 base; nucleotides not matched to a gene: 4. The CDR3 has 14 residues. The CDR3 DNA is TGTGCCAGCAGCCACGACAGGGGCCAAGAGACCCAGTACTTC. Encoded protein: CASSHDRGQETQYF. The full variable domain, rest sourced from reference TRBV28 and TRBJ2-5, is DVKVTQSSRYLVKRTGEKVFLECVQDMDHENMFWYRQDPGLGLRLIYFSYDVKMKEKGDIPEGYSVSREKKERFSLILESASTNQTSMYLCASSHDRGQETQYFGPGTRLLVL.